This entry concerns a single T cell receptor (beta chain). This specimen comes from a study of blood T cell repertoires in COVID-19. Measured with immunoSEQ multiplex PCR; TCRdb has only the in-frame clones, and not every one. In the table there are 150,000 or so clones, around 83% of which are singletons. The CDR3 contains 14 residues. Looked up from germline, CDR1 is MDHEN and CDR2 is SYDVKM. Trimming removed 6 bases at V and 3 bases at J, with 11 bases between. The rearrangement uses TRBV28 and TRBJ1-4, with unresolved D. Sequences were obtained from PBMCs or T cells enriched from blood (not recorded which). The receptor comes from a man aged 50 or older who had recovered from COVID-19. CDR3 sequence: CASREAPANEKLFF. The CDR3 DNA is TGTGCCAGCAGGGAGGCTCCTGCTAATGAAAAACTGTTTTTT.